The rows below give T cell receptor beta chains drawn from one sample of a study of beta chain features in type 1 diabetes. Repertoires were generated with immunoSEQ multiplex PCR, while TCRdb's copy carries only in-frame clones and drops some. The sample has roughly 180,000 clones; approximately 8.4% are singletons. Sequencing was performed on central memory CD4+ T cells from blood. The receptor set was obtained from a man younger than 35 with type 1 diabetes. Each CDR3 is given without its conserved first and last residue. Fields, in order: V gene, clone size, CDR3 length, J gene, CDR3 protein. Some rows mark clone size as missing; the rest say once, few, many or name a class of expanded clone.

TRBV25-1	few	14	TRBJ2-1	ASSELDSGSYNEQF
TRBV21-1	-	14	TRBJ1-2	ASSNRLEGRAYGYT
TRBV2	few	15	TRBJ2-2	ASSDPGRAVYTGELF
TRBV27	-	14	TRBJ1-6	ASSLTGGSYNSPLH
TRBV30	few	10	TRBJ1-6	AWTGNYSPLH
TRBV23-1	-	13	TRBJ2-3	ASSHLSGGGDTQY
TRBV5-1	few	13	TRBJ2-5	ASSLAGTGEETQY
TRBV19	few	12	TRBJ1-2	ASSMTDRTYGYT
TRBV29-1	-	9	TRBJ1-2	SAQTGSGYT
TRBV27	few	12	TRBJ2-3	ASRTGTSTDTQY
TRBV7-2	few	12	TRBJ1-2	ASSLTAGVSGYT
TRBV7-8	few	13	TRBJ1-1	ASSLLGQGDTEAF
TRBV5-1	-	13	TRBJ2-7	ASSLSSSGTYEQY
TRBV2	few	11	TRBJ2-7	ATDVQGGYEQY
TRBV5-6	-	15	TRBJ1-4	ASSLMGGGRSNEKLF
TRBV28	few	13	TRBJ2-5	ASSRTGTSGKTQY
TRBV29-1	many	10	TRBJ1-4	SVALSSEKLF
TRBV11-3	few	13	TRBJ2-7	ASSSWDNPQGEQY
TRBV5-1	few	12	TRBJ1-1	ASSLDGQNTEAF
TRBV19	few	11	TRBJ2-5	ATWGTVQETQY
TRBV6-6	-	12	TRBJ2-4	ASKVQGWRDIQY
TRBV14	-	13	TRBJ1-1	ASSPSSTGGTEAF
TRBV4-3	-	15	TRBJ1-4	ASSQVEQGSTNEKLF